Listed below are T cell receptor beta chains from one sample, sequenced in a study of cytomegalovirus exposure and HLA in healthy donors. The repertoire was sequenced with immunoSEQ multiplex PCR; TCRdb's copy has only in-frame clones and lacks some. The sample has 130,000 to 150,000 clones, 76% seen once. Sequencing was carried out using PBMCs. These receptors were collected from a woman between 40 and 55 years old in good health and CMV-seronegative. Each CDR3 is given with its conserved first and last residue. D genes are given only for firm matches. The size entry is marked missing in some rows and otherwise reads once, few, many or a size class.

clone size: NA
J gene: TRBJ1-3
V gene: TRBV7-9
D gene: NA
CDR3 protein: CSSSPPGGAYTIYF
CDR3 DNA: TGTTCCAGCAGCCCTCCGGGGGGGGCATACACCATATATTTT

clone size: NA
J gene: TRBJ2-5
V gene: TRBV6-5
D gene: NA
CDR3 protein: CASSYDREETQYF
CDR3 DNA: TGTGCCAGCAGTTACGACAGAGAGGAGACCCAGTACTTC

clone size: few
J gene: TRBJ1-3
V gene: TRBV27
D gene: NA
CDR3 protein: CASSMAGANGNTIYF
CDR3 DNA: TGTGCCAGCAGCATGGCGGGGGCGAATGGAAACACCATATATTTT

clone size: NA
J gene: TRBJ2-7
V gene: TRBV10-1
D gene: NA
CDR3 protein: CASSEWGLNYEQYF
CDR3 DNA: TGCGCCAGCAGTGAGTGGGGGCTTAATTACGAGCAGTACTTC

clone size: NA
J gene: TRBJ1-2
V gene: TRBV4-2
D gene: TRBD1
CDR3 protein: CASSQDMEGAIYGYTF
CDR3 DNA: TGTGCCAGCAGCCAAGATATGGAGGGGGCGATCTATGGCTACACCTTC

clone size: NA
J gene: TRBJ2-4
V gene: TRBV27
D gene: NA
CDR3 protein: CASSLSGGLAKNIQYF
CDR3 DNA: TGTGCCAGCAGTTTATCCGGTGGTCTAGCCAAAAACATTCAGTACTTC

clone size: few
J gene: TRBJ1-1
V gene: TRBV2
D gene: NA
CDR3 protein: CASSSMNTEAFF
CDR3 DNA: TGTGCCAGCAGTAGCATGAACACTGAAGCTTTCTTT

clone size: NA
J gene: TRBJ1-3
V gene: TRBV30
D gene: NA
CDR3 protein: CAWTPGGKVDTIYF
CDR3 DNA: TGTGCCTGGACCCCCGGAGGGAAGGTGGACACCATATATTTT

clone size: medium-sized
J gene: TRBJ1-2
V gene: TRBV6-5
D gene: NA
CDR3 protein: CASSRQALNYGYTF
CDR3 DNA: TGTGCCAGCAGTCGACAGGCCCTTAACTATGGCTACACCTTC

clone size: NA
J gene: TRBJ1-2
V gene: TRBV7-9
D gene: TRBD1
CDR3 protein: CASSYGQGEGYTF
CDR3 DNA: TGTGCCAGCAGCTACGGACAGGGCGAGGGCTACACCTTC

clone size: NA
J gene: TRBJ2-3
V gene: TRBV5-5
D gene: TRBD2
CDR3 protein: CASQLAGTDTQYF
CDR3 DNA: TGTGCCAGCCAACTAGCGGGCACAGATACGCAGTATTTT

clone size: NA
J gene: TRBJ1-4
V gene: TRBV29-1
D gene: NA
CDR3 protein: CSVGSRGSEKLFF
CDR3 DNA: TGCAGCGTTGGTAGCCGGGGTAGCGAAAAACTGTTTTTT

clone size: NA
J gene: TRBJ1-5
V gene: TRBV2
D gene: NA
CDR3 protein: CASSWDIGNQPQHF
CDR3 DNA: TGTGCCAGCAGTTGGGACATCGGCAATCAGCCCCAGCATTTT

clone size: few
J gene: TRBJ1-1
V gene: TRBV19
D gene: NA
CDR3 protein: CASSRGVSEAFF
CDR3 DNA: TGTGCCAGTAGTAGGGGGGTATCTGAAGCTTTCTTT

clone size: NA
J gene: TRBJ2-7
V gene: TRBV18
D gene: NA
CDR3 protein: CASSPPSGHRGEQYF
CDR3 DNA: TGTGCCAGCTCACCACCCAGCGGGCATCGGGGGGAGCAGTACTTC

clone size: NA
J gene: TRBJ2-7
V gene: TRBV4-1
D gene: NA
CDR3 protein: CASSQGKGGGTVTYEQYF
CDR3 DNA: TGCGCCAGCAGCCAAGGAAAGGGTGGCGGGACAGTAACTTACGAGCAGTACTTC